The rows below give T cell receptor beta chains drawn from one sample of a study of blood T cell repertoires in COVID-19. The assay was immunoSEQ multiplex PCR, and TCRdb's table has in-frame clones only and misses some. The sample has just over 650,000 clones, about 87% seen once. Sequenced material: peripheral blood. The receptor set was obtained from a woman under 30 with acute or convalescent COVID-19. Both conserved end residues are part of each CDR3. The D gene is left open where the match is weak. The size entry is marked missing in some rows and otherwise reads once, few, many or a size class.

TRBJ2-7,TRBV5-1,-,-,12,CASSNGRGEQYF,TGCGCCAGCAGCAACGGGAGAGGCGAGCAGTACTTC
TRBJ2-1,TRBV4-1,-,-,15,CASSQSTLRYNEQFF,TGCGCCAGCAGCCAATCGACTCTCCGATACAATGAGCAGTTCTTC
TRBJ2-1,TRBV6-5,-,-,13,CAGRGALGDEQFF,TGTGCCGGGAGGGGGGCCCTGGGGGATGAGCAGTTCTTC
TRBJ2-7,TRBV11-3,-,-,13,CASSSTPTEEQYF,TGTGCCAGCAGCTCTACCCCCACTGAGGAGCAGTACTTC
TRBJ1-6,TRBV7-9,-,-,15,CASSSRGRLNSPLHF,TGTGCCAGCAGCTCTCGAGGGAGGTTGAATTCACCCCTCCACTTT
TRBJ2-7,TRBV20-1,-,TRBD2,18,CSASALPPGLAGAYEQYF,TGCAGTGCTAGTGCTCTTCCACCGGGACTAGCGGGGGCCTACGAGCAGTACTTC
TRBJ1-1,TRBV11-2,-,-,13,CASSLDSNTEAFF,TGTGCCAGCAGCTTAGACTCGAACACTGAAGCTTTCTTT
TRBJ2-5,TRBV4-1,-,-,13,CASSQGLQETQYF,TGCGCCAGCAGCCAAGGACTCCAAGAGACCCAGTACTTC
TRBJ1-2,TRBV2,-,-,13,CASRITVNYGYTF,TGTGCCAGCAGGATAACAGTTAACTATGGCTACACCTTC
TRBJ1-4,TRBV6-5,-,-,12,CASRQGNEKLFF,TGTGCCAGCAGACAGGGAAATGAAAAACTGTTTTTT
TRBJ2-7,TRBV6-6,-,-,13,CASTSVVSYEQYF,TGTGCCAGCACCTCTGTCGTATCCTACGAGCAGTACTTC
TRBJ1-1,TRBV21-1,-,-,14,CASSNGTGGTEAFF,TGTGCCAGCAGCAATGGGACAGGGGGAACTGAAGCTTTCTTT
TRBJ2-7,TRBV9,-,TRBD2,13,CASSSGGAYEQYF,TGTGCCAGTTCTAGCGGGGGTGCCTACGAGCAGTACTTC
TRBJ2-2,TRBV6-5,-,TRBD2,13,CASSYAGAGELFF,TGTGCCAGCAGTTACGCGGGGGCCGGGGAGCTGTTTTTT
TRBJ2-2,TRBV3-1/TRBV3-2,once,-,18,CASSPRRDGREASGELFF,TGTGCCAGCAGCCCCCGCAGGGACGGAAGGGAGGCGTCCGGGGAGCTGTTTTTT
TRBJ1-1,TRBV18,-,-,15,CASSPNTGGGTEAFF,TGTGCCAGCTCACCGAACACCGGGGGGGGCACTGAAGCTTTCTTT
TRBJ2-2,TRBV7-3,-,-,17,CASSPPGQGSNTGELFF,TGTGCCAGCAGCCCCCCCGGTCAGGGATCGAACACCGGGGAGCTGTTTTTT
TRBJ1-5,TRBV19,-,-,15,CASRREPNSNQPQHF,TGTGCCAGTAGGCGGGAGCCAAATAGCAATCAGCCCCAGCATTTT
TRBJ2-7,TRBV12-3/TRBV12-4,-,-,11,CASRTGSEQYF,TGTGCCAGCAGAACAGGGTCGGAGCAGTACTTC
TRBJ2-3,TRBV10-3,-,-,13,CAIQGGAADTQYF,TGTGCCATCCAGGGGGGAGCAGCAGATACGCAGTATTTT
TRBJ1-2,TRBV19,-,TRBD1,17,CASTRGFTFGQGDGYTF,TGTGCCAGTACCCGGGGTTTCACTTTCGGACAGGGCGACGGCTACACCTTC
TRBJ1-2,TRBV6-1,-,-,13,CASSEVGLAGYTF,TGTGCCAGCAGTGAAGTGGGTTTAGCGGGCTACACCTTC